This T cell receptor beta chain derives from a study of blood T cell repertoires in COVID-19. Background on the study: The analysed material was cDNA or gDNA that came from T cells, B-cell-depleted T cells, or PBMCs.

The CDR3 sequence is 13 residues long. CDR1 is GTSNPN, CDR2 SVGIG, per germline (reference sequence). V shed 2 bases and J 8 bases; nucleotides not matched to a gene: 8. Authors' processing steps: How many nucleated cells were present was estimated from reference gene primer amplification. Profiling relied on immunoSEQ multiplex PCR, and the TCRdb table lists in-frame clones only, not all of them. The DNA was the basis for D and trimming; V, J and clone size are from that table. The sample yields roughly 100,000 clones, under 90% seen once. This sequence was found in a human donor in a cohort sampled during active or convalescent COVID-19. The chain is built from TRBV30 and TRBJ1-2, with 7 positions matching TRBD1. The sample comprised peripheral blood. The CDR3 reads CAWSPTDRWGYTF. In DNA, the CDR3 is TGTGCCTGGAGTCCAACGGACAGGTGGGGCTACACCTTC.